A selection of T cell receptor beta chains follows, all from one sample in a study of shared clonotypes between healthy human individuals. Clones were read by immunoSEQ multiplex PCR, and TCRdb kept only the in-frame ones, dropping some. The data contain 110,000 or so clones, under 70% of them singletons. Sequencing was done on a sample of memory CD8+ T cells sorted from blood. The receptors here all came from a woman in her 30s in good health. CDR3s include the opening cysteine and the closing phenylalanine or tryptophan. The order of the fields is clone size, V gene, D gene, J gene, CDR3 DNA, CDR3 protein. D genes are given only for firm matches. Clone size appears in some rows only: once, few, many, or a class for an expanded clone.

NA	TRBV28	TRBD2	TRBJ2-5	TGTGCCAGCAGTTTATCGCTACTAGCGGGAGGAGAAGAGACCCAGTACTTC	CASSLSLLAGGEETQYF
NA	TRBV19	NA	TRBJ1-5	TGTGCCAGTAGCAAGATTTGGGGCCCCAATCAGCCCCAGCATTTT	CASSKIWGPNQPQHF
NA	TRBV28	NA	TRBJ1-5	TGTGCCAGCAGTTTACTACTTCTTGTACAGGGAGGGGATAGCAATCAGCCCCAGCATTTT	CASSLLLLVQGGDSNQPQHF
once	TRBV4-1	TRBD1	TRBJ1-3	TGCGCCAGCAGCCAAGGATGGGACAGCTCTGGAAACACCATATATTTT	CASSQGWDSSGNTIYF
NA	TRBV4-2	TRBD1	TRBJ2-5	TGTGCCAGCAGCCAAGATCGAGGGGGCTGGGGGAAAGAGACCCAGTACTTC	CASSQDRGGWGKETQYF
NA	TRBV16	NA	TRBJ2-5	TGTGCCAGCAGCCCCATGAACAGACTAGAGACCCAGTACTTC	CASSPMNRLETQYF
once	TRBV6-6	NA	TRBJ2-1	TGTGCCAGCAGTTACACAGCTCCGGGGTTCTACAATGAGCAGTTCTTC	CASSYTAPGFYNEQFF
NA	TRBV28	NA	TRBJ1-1	TGTGCCAGTCCGCCGGGTGACCTCCCGATGAACACTGAAGCTTTCTTT	CASPPGDLPMNTEAFF
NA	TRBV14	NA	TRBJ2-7	TGTGCCAGCAGCCCATCGGCGGAATACGAGCAGTACTTC	CASSPSAEYEQYF
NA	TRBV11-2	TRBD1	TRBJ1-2	TGTGCCAGCAGCTTAGTTCAGGGGGCCTATGGCTACACCTTC	CASSLVQGAYGYTF
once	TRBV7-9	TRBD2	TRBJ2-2	TGTGCCAGCAGCCCGACTAGCGAGAACACCGGGGAGCTGTTTTTT	CASSPTSENTGELFF
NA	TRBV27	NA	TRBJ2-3	TGTGCCAGCAGTTTACGCAGTTCAGAACCCACAGATACGCAGTATTTT	CASSLRSSEPTDTQYF
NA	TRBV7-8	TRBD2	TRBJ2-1	TGTGCCAGCAGTATAACTAGCGGAACCTACAATGAGCAGTTCTTC	CASSITSGTYNEQFF
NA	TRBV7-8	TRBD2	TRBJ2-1	TGTGCCAGCGTGGGACTACGCGGGGGATACAATGAGCAGTTCTTC	CASVGLRGGYNEQFF
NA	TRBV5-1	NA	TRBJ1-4	TGCGCCAGCAGCCCAGACGGAAGGAATGAAAAACTGTTTTTT	CASSPDGRNEKLFF
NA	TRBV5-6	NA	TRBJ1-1	TGTGCCAGCAGCTTGACCCGGGACACTGAAGCTTTCTTT	CASSLTRDTEAFF
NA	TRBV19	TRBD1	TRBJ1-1	TGTGCCAACGCGAGGACAGGGCCCACTGAAGCTTTCTTT	CANARTGPTEAFF
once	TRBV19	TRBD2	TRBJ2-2	TGTGCCAGTAGTAGAGGACTAGCGGAGTACACCGGGGAGCTGTTTTTT	CASSRGLAEYTGELFF
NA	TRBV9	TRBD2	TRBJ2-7	TGTGCCAGCAGCGGGGGAGGGGCAGGGCCCAACGAGCAGTACTTC	CASSGGGAGPNEQYF
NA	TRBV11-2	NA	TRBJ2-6	TGTGCCAGCAGCTTAGTTGCAGCGAGCTCTGGGGCCAACGTCCTGACTTTC	CASSLVAASSGANVLTF
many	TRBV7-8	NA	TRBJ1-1	TGTGCCAGCAGTTACGCCTCGAGGACTACTGAAGCTTTCTTT	CASSYASRTTEAFF
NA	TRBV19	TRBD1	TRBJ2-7	TGTGCCCGCGGGGCAGGGGGCCTCCTATCCTTCGAGCAGTACTTC	CARGAGGLLSFEQYF
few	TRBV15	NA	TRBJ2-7	TGTGCCACCAGCAGAGATCGTGGGGGATCCTACGAGCAGTACTTC	CATSRDRGGSYEQYF
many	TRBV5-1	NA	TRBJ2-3	TGCGCCAGCAGCTTAGCAGGAAGCACAGATACGCAGTATTTT	CASSLAGSTDTQYF
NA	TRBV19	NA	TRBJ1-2	TGTGCCAGTAGTATCGATAATACTTATGGCTACACCTTC	CASSIDNTYGYTF
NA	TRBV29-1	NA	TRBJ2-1	TGCAGCGTTGAAAGAGTCAATGAGCAGTTCTTC	CSVERVNEQFF
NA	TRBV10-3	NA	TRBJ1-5	TGTGCCATCAGTGAGTCGATGGGGGAACAGCCCCAGCATTTT	CAISESMGEQPQHF
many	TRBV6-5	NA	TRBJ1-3	TGTGCCAGCAGTTACTCTAAGTCTGGAAACACCATATATTTT	CASSYSKSGNTIYF
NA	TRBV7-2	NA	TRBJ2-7	TGTGCCAGCAGCTTAATTCGGGGGGAGCAGTACTTC	CASSLIRGEQYF
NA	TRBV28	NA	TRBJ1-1	TGTGCCAGCAGTTTAAGGGGGAACACTGAAGCTTTCTTT	CASSLRGNTEAFF
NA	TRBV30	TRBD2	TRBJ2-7	TGTGCCTGGACTAGCGGCTACGAGCAGTACTTC	CAWTSGYEQYF
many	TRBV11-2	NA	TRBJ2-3	TGTGCCAGCAGCTTTCTGTCGGGGAAAAGCACAGATACGCAGTATTTT	CASSFLSGKSTDTQYF
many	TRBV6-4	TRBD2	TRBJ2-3	TGTGCCAGCAGTGTCAGCGCCGGGGAGGGAGATACGCAGTATTTT	CASSVSAGEGDTQYF
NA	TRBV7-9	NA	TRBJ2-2	TGTGCCAGCAGAGCCACTAATTACGGCGGGGAGCTGTTTTTT	CASRATNYGGELFF
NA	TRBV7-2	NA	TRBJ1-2	TGTGCCAGCAGTCATACTGGTGTGGTGCATGGCTACACCTTC	CASSHTGVVHGYTF
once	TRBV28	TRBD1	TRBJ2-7	TGTGCCAGCAGTTTTGACAGGGGGGACTCCTACGAGCAGTACTTC	CASSFDRGDSYEQYF
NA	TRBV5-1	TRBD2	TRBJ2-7	TGCGCCAGCAGCTGGGGGACTAGCGGGAGTAGGGCCTACGAGCAGTACTTC	CASSWGTSGSRAYEQYF
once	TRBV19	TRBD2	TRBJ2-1	TGTGCCAGTAGGCGTCAGACTAGCGGGAGTAATGAGCAGTTCTTC	CASRRQTSGSNEQFF
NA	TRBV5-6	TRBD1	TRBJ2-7	TGTGCCAGCAGCTCAGGGACAGGGGCGGGGTACGAGCAGTACTTC	CASSSGTGAGYEQYF
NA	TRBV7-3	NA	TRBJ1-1	TGTGCCAGCAGCCGAACGGATGGGACTGAAGCTTTCTTT	CASSRTDGTEAFF
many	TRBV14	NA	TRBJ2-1	TGTGCCAGCAGCCAAGCCAGGACTGGTTCCAATGAGCAGTTCTTC	CASSQARTGSNEQFF
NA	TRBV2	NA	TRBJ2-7	TGTGCCATCGGGCGGCTAGTAAAAGAGCAGTACTTC	CAIGRLVKEQYF